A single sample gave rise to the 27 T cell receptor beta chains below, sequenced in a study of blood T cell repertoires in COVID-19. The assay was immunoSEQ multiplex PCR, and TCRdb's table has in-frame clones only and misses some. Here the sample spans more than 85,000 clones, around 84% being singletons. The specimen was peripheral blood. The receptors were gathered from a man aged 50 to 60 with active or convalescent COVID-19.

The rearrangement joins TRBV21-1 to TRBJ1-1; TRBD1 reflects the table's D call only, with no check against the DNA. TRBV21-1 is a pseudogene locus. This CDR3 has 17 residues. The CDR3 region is CASSKVSPGQGRTEAFF. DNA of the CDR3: TGTGCCAGCAGCAAAGTCTCCCCCGGACAGGGTCGAACTGAAGCTTTCTTT.

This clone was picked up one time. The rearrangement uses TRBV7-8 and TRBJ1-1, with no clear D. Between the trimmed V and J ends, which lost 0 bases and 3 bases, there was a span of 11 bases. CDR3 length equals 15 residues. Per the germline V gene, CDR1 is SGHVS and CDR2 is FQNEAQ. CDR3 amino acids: CASSLARVLDTEAFF. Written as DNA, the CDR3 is TGTGCCAGCAGCTTAGCGAGGGTTCTGGACACTGAAGCTTTCTTT.

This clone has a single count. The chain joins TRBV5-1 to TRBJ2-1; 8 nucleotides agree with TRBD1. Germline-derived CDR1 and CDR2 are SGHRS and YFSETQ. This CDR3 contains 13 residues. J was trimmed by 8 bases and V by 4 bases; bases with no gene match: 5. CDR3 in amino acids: CASSTDRVDEQFF. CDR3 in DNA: TGCGCCAGCAGCACGGACAGGGTCGATGAGCAGTTCTTC.

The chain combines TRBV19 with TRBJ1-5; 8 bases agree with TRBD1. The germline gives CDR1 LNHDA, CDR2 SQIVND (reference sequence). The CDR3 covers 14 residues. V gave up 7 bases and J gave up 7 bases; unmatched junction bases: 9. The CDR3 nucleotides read TGTGCCAGTAAGGACAGGGAGTTATTGCAGCCCCAGCATTTT. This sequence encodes CASKDRELLQPQHF.

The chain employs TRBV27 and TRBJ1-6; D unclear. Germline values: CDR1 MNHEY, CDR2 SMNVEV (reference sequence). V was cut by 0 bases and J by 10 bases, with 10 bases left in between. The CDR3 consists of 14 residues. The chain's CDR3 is CASSLSGVGSPLHF. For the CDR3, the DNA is TGTGCCAGCAGTTTATCCGGGGTTGGATCACCCCTCCACTTT.

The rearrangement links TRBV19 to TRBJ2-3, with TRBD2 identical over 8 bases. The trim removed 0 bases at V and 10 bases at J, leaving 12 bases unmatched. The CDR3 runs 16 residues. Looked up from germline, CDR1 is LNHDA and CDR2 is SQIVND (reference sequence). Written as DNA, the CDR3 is TGTGCCAGTAGTATAGATCTAGGGGAGCGGGGGCGGTCGCAGTATTTT. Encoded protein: CASSIDLGERGRSQYF.

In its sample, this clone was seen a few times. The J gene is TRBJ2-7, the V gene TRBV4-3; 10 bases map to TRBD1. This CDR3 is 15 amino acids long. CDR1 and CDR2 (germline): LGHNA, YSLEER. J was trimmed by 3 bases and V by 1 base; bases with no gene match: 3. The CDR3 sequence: CASSQGQGAFYEQYF. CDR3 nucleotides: TGCGCCAGCAGCCAAGGACAGGGGGCCTTCTACGAGCAGTACTTC.

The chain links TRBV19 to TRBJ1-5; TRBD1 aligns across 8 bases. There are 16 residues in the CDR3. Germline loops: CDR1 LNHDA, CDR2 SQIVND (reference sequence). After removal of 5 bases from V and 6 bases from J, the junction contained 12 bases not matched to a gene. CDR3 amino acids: CASSVGLRTGSQPQHF. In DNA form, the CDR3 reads TGTGCCAGTAGTGTAGGACTCAGGACAGGGTCTCAGCCCCAGCATTTT.

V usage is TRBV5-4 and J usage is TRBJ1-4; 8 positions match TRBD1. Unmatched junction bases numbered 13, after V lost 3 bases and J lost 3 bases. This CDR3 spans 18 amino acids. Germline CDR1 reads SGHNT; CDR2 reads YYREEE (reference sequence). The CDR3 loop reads CASSSDWTGSLANEKLFF. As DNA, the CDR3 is TGTGCCAGCAGCTCGGACTGGACAGGGAGTTTAGCTAATGAAAAACTGTTTTTT.

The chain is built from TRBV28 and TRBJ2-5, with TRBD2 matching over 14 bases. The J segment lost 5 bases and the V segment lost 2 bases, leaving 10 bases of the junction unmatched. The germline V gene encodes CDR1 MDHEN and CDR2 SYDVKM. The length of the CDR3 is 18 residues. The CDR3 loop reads CASSLRLAGGHDRETQYF. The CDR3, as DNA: TGTGCCAGCAGTTTAAGACTAGCGGGGGGGCACGACCGCGAGACCCAGTACTTC.

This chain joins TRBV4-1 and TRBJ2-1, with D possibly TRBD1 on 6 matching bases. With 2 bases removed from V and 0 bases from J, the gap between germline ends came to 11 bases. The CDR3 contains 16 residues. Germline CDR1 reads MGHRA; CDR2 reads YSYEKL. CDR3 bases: TGCGCCAGCAGCCAATCGCAGGGGAGCTCCTACAATGAGCAGTTCTTC. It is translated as CASSQSQGSSYNEQFF.

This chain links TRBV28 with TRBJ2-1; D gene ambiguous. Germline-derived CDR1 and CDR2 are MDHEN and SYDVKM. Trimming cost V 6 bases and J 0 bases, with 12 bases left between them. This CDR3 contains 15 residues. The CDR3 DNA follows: TGTGCCAGCAGAGCCGACCGGAGCTCCTACAATGAGCAGTTCTTC. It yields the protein CASRADRSSYNEQFF.

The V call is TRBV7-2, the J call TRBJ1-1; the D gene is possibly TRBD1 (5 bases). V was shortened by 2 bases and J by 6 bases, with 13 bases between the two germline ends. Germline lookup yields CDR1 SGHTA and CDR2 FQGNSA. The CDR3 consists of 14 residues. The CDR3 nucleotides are TGTGCCAGCAGCTTAAACTATGGGACTCCTGAAGCTTTCTTT. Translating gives CASSLNYGTPEAFF. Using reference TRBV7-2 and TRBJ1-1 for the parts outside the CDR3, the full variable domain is GAGVSQSPSNKVTEKGKDVELRCDPISGHTALYWYRQSLGQGLEFLIYFQGNSAPDKSGLPSDRFSAERTGGSVSTLTIQRTQQEDSAVYLCASSLNYGTPEAFFGQGTRLTVV.

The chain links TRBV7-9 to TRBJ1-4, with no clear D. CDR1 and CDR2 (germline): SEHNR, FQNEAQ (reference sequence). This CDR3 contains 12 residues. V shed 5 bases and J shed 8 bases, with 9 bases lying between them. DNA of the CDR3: TGTGCCAGCAGCCTAAATAGCGAAAAACTGTTTTTT. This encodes CASSLNSEKLFF. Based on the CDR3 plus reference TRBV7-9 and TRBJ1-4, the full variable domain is DTGVSQNPRHKITKRGQNVTFRCDPISEHNRLYWYRQTLGQGPEFLTYFQNEAQLEKSRLLSDRFSAERPKGSFSTLEIQRTEQGDSAMYLCASSLNSEKLFFGSGTQLSVL.

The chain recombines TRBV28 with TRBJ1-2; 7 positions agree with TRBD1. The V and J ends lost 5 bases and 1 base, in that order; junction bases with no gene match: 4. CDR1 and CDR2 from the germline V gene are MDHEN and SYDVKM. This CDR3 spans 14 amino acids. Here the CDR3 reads CASSPGQLNYGYTF. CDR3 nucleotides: TGTGCCAGCAGTCCGGGACAGCTTAACTATGGCTACACCTTC.

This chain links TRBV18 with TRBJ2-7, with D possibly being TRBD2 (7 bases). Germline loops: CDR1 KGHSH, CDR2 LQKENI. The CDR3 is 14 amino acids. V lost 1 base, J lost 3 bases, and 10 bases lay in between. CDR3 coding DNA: TGTGCCAGCTCACCACGCGGGGGCAGCTACGAGCAGTACGTC. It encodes CASSPRGGSYEQYV.

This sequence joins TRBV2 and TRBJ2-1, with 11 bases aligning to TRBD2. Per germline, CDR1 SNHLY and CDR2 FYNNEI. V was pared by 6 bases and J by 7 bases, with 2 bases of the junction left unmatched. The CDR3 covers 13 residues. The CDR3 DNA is TGTGCCAGCAGCGGGACTAGCGGAAATGAGCAGTTCTTC. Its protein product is CASSGTSGNEQFF.

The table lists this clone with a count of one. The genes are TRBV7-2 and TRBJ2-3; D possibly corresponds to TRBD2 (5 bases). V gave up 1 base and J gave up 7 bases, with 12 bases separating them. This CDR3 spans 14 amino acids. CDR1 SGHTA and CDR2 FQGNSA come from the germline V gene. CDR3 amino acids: CASSLGTSHNTQYF. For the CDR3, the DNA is TGTGCCAGCAGCTTAGGGACTTCTCATAATACGCAGTATTTT.

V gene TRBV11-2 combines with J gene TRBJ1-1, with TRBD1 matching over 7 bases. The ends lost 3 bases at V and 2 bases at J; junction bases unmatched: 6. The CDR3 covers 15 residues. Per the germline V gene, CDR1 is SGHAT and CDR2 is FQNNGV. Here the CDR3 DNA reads TGTGCCAGCAGCTTGGGAGGACAGGACAACACTGAAGCTTTCTTT. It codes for CASSLGGQDNTEAFF.

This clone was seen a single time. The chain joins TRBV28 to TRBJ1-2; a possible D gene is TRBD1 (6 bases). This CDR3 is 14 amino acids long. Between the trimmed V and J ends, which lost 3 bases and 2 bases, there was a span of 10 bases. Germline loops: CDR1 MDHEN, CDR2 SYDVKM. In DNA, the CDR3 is TGTGCCAGCAGTTTCGCACAGGGAAACTATGGCTACACCTTC. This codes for CASSFAQGNYGYTF.

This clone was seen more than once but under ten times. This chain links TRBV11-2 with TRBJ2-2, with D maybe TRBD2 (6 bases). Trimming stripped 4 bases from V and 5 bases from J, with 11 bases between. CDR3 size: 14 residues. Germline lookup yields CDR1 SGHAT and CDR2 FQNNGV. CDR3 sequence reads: CASSWGLNTGELFF. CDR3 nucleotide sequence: TGTGCCAGCAGCTGGGGACTTAATACCGGGGAGCTGTTTTTT.

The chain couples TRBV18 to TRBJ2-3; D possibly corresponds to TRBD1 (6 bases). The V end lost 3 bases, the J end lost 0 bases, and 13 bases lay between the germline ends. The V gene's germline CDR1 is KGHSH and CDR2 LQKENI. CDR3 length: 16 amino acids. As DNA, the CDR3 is TGTGCCAGCTCACCGGTGGACAGCTCTAGCACAGATACGCAGTATTTT. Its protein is CASSPVDSSSTDTQYF. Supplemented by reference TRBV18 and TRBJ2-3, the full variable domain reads NAGVMQNPRHLVRRRGQEARLRCSPMKGHSHVYWYRQLPEEGLKFMVYLQKENIIDESGMPKERFSAEFPKEGPSILRIQQVVRGDSAAYFCASSPVDSSSTDTQYFGPGTRLTVL.

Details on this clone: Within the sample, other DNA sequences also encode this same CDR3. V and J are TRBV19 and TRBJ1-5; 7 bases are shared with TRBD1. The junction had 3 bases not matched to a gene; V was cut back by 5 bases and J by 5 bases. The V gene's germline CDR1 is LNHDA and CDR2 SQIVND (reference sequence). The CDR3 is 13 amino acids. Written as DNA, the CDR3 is TGTGCCAGTAGTGGCGACAGGGATCAGCCCCAGCATTTT. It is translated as CASSGDRDQPQHF.

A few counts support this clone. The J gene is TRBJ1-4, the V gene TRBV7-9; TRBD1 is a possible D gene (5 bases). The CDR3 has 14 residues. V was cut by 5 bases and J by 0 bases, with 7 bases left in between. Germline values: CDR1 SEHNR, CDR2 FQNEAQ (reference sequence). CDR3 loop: CASSPGTTNEKLFF. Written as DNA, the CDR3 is TGTGCCAGCAGCCCAGGGACAACTAATGAAAAACTGTTTTTT.

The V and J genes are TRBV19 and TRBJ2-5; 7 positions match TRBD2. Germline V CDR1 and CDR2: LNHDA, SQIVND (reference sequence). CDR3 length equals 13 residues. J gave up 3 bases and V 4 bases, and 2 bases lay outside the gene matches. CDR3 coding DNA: TGTGCCAGTAGTAGGACTAGGGAAGAGACCCAGTACTTC. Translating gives CASSRTREETQYF.

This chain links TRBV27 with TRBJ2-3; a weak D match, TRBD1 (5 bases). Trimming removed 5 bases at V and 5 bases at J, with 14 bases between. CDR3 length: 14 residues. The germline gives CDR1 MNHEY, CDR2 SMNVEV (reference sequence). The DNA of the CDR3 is TGTGCCAGCAGTGGGGCAGGGAAGATAGATACGCAGTATTTT. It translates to CASSGAGKIDTQYF.

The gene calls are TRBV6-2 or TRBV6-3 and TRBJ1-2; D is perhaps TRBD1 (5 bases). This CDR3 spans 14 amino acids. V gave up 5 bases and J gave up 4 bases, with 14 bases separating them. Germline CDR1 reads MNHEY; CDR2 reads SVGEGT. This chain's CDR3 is CASSLPTAPYGYTF. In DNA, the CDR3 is TGTGCCAGCAGTCTACCGACAGCCCCCTATGGCTACACCTTC.